This T cell receptor beta chain was profiled in a study of OX40 agonist ivuxolimab in advanced cancers. This clone was observed many times. Autoimmune disease history or systemic immunosuppression was exclusionary. TCRdb keeps only in-frame clones here, not all; method: immunoSEQ multiplex PCR. In the table there are about 49,000 clones, about 85% of which are singletons. Per germline, CDR1 LGHNA and CDR2 YSLEER. J was trimmed by 2 bases and V by 0 bases; bases with no gene match: 5. The CDR3 consists of 17 residues. The source of this sequence is an adult with an advanced solid tumor such as melanoma, head and neck, liver or kidney cancer. The specimen comprised CD4+ or CD8+ T cells sorted from blood, sampled in a trial of the OX40 agonist ivuxolimab. This rearrangement joins TRBV4-3 to TRBJ2-2, with 8 bases identical to TRBD2. This CDR3 is CASSQDREGLNTGELFF. The DNA for the CDR3 is TGCGCCAGCAGCCAAGATCGGGAGGGATTAAACACCGGGGAGCTGTTTTTT.